The clone carrying this TCR beta chain has just one count. Its antigen is not identified. These data belong to a study of a mutant IDH1 vaccine in newly diagnosed glioma. At the level of the study: Commencement of vaccination occurred 4-6 weeks following radiotherapy alone, or concurrently with temozolomide cycles. Earlier therapy was either radiotherapy, temozolomide, or both, and most got both.

The time point: week 35, safety follow-up. Topical imiquimod was applied with each vaccine dose, which held 300 ug of mutant IDH1 20-mer peptide. TCRdb's table, derived via immunoSEQ multiplex PCR, lists solely in-frame clones and lacks some. The table lists 40,000 to 55,000 clones, roughly three quarters of them singletons. CDR1 and CDR2 from the germline V gene are MNHEY and SVGAGI. V dropped 2 bases and J dropped 11; count of bases not matched to a gene: 9. The CDR3 has 15 residues. This chain links TRBV6-5 with TRBJ1-6; the match to TRBD1 covers 7 bases. The TCR originated in a man aged 35-49 years with glioma. This sample comprised PBMCs, obtained from a glioma patient whose treatment included an IDH1 peptide vaccine. This CDR3 reads CASSYGQGVRTPLHF. The DNA for the CDR3 is TGTGCCAGCAGTTACGGGCAGGGGGTACGAACACCCCTCCACTTT.